This entry concerns a single TCR beta chain. The CDR3 spans 17 residues. V was clipped by 0 bases and J by 0 bases; unmatched bases: 8. Germline V gives CDR1 SGHKS, CDR2 YYEKEE (reference sequence). The primer mix had 60 Vbeta and 13 Jbeta primers. Data came from immunoSEQ multiplex PCR; TCRdb stores just in-frame clones and leaves some out. Found here are tens of thousands of clones, roughly four fifths of them singletons; the top ten hold roughly 0.6%. The source of the sample is a study of cytomegalovirus exposure and HLA in healthy donors. This rearrangement joins TRBV5-5 to TRBJ1-1, with TRBD1 matching 7 bases. The material sequenced was PBMCs. The receptor's source is a man aged 25-45 years in good health and CMV-seronegative. The CDR3 coding sequence is TGTGCCAGCAGCTTGGCATGGCAGGGGGGAATGAACACTGAAGCTTTCTTT. Its translation: CASSLAWQGGMNTEAFF.